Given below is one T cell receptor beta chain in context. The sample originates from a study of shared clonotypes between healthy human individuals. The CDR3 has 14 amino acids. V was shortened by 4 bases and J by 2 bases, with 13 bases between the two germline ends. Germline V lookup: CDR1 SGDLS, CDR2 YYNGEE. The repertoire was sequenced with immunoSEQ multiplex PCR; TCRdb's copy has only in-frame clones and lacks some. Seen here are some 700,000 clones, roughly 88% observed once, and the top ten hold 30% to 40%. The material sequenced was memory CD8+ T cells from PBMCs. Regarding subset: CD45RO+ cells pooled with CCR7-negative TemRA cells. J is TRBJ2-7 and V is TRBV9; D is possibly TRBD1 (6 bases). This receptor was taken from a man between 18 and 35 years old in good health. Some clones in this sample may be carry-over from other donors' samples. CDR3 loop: CASSPGTTAYEQYF. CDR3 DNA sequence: TGTGCCAGCAGCCCCGGGACAACCGCCTACGAGCAGTACTTC.